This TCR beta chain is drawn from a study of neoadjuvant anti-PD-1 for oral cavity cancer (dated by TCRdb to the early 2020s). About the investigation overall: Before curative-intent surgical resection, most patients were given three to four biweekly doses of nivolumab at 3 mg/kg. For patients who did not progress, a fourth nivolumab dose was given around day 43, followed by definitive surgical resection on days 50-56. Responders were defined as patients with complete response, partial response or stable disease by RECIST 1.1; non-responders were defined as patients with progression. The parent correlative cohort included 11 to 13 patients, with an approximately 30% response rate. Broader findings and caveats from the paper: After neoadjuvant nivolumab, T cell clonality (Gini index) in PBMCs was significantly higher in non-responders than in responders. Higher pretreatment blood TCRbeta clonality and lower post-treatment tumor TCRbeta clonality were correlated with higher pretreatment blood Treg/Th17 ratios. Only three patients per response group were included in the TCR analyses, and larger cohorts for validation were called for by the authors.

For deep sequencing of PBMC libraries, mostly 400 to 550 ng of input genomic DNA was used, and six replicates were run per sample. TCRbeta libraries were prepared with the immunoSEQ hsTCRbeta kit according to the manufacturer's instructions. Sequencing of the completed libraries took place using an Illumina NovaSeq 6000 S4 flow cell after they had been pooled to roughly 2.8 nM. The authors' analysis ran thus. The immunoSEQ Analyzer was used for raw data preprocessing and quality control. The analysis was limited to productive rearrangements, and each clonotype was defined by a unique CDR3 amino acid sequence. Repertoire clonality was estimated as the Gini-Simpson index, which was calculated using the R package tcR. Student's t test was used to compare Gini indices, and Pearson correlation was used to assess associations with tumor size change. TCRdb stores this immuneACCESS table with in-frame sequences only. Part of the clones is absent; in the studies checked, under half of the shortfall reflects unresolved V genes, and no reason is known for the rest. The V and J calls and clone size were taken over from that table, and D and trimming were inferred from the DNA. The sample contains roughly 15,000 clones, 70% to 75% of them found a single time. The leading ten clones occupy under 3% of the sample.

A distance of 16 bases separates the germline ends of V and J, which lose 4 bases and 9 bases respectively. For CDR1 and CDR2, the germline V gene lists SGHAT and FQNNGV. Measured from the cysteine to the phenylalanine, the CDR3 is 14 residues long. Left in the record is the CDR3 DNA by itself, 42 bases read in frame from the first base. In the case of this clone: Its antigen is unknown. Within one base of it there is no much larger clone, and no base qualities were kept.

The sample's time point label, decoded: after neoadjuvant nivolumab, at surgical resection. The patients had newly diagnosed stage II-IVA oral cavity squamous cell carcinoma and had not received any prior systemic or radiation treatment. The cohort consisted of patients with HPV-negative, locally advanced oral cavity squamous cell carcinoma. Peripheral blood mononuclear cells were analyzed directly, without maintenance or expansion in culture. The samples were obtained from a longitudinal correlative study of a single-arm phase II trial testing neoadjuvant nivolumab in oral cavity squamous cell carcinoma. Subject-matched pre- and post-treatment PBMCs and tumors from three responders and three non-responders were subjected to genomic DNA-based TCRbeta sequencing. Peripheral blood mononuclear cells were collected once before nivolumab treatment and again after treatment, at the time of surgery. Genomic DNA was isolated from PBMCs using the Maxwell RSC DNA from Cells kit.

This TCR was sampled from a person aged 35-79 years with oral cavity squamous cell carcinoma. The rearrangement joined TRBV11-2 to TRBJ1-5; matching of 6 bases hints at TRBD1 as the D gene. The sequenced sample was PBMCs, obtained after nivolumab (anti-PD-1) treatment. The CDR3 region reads CASSSTGNSRPQHF. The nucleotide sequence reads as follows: TGTGCCAGCAGCTCCACAGGGAACTCCCGGCCCCAGCATTTT.